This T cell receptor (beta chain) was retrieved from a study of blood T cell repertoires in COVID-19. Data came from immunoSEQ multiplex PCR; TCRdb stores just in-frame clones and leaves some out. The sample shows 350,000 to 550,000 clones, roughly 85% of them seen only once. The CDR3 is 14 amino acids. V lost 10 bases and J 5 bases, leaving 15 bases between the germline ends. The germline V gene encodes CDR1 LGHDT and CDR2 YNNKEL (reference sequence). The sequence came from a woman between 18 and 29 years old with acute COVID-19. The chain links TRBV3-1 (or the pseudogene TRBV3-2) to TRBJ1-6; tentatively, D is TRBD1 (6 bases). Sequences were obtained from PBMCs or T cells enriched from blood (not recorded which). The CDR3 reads CATKIQGDNSPLHF. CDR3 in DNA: TGTGCCACCAAGATACAGGGAGATAATTCACCCCTCCACTTT.